These T cell receptor beta chains were read from a single sample in a study of T cell responses to AZD1222 COVID-19 vaccine. Method: immunoSEQ multiplex PCR; TCRdb's copy keeps in-frame clones and lacks some. The table records roughly 96,000 clones, roughly nine tenths of them present only once. The material sequenced was peripheral blood, taken on day 0 of AZD1222 vaccination. These receptors all come from an adult in good health. Both conserved end residues are part of each CDR3. D genes are given only for firm matches. Clone sizes are given selectively: once, few, many, or a class where the clone is expanded.

CDR3 DNA: TGTGCCAGCATGGGGCAGTCCTATGGCTACACCTTC
CDR3 protein: CASMGQSYGYTF
V gene: TRBV7-9
J gene: TRBJ1-2
D gene: NA
clone size: NA

CDR3 DNA: TGTGCCAGCAGCGTCGACAGTCGTAGCAATCAGCCCCAGCATTTT
CDR3 protein: CASSVDSRSNQPQHF
V gene: TRBV7-9
J gene: TRBJ1-5
D gene: NA
clone size: NA

CDR3 DNA: TGTGCCAGTAGTATTCTAGGGGGCAGCCAGCATTTT
CDR3 protein: CASSILGGSQHF
V gene: TRBV19
J gene: TRBJ1-5
D gene: TRBD1
clone size: NA

CDR3 DNA: TGTGCCACCAGCGGGCAGAACACCGGGGAGCTGTTTTTT
CDR3 protein: CATSGQNTGELFF
V gene: TRBV24-1
J gene: TRBJ2-2
D gene: NA
clone size: NA

CDR3 DNA: TGTGCCAGCAGCTCTACATGGGACACAGATCAGCCCCAGCATTTT
CDR3 protein: CASSSTWDTDQPQHF
V gene: TRBV7-9
J gene: TRBJ1-5
D gene: NA
clone size: NA

CDR3 DNA: TGCGCCAGCAGCTGGGCGGGTGGCAATGAGCAGTTCTTC
CDR3 protein: CASSWAGGNEQFF
V gene: TRBV4-1
J gene: TRBJ2-1
D gene: NA
clone size: few

CDR3 DNA: TGTGCCAGCAGCCAGCTGACGGGTCAGCCCCAGCATTTT
CDR3 protein: CASSQLTGQPQHF
V gene: TRBV3-1/TRBV3-2
J gene: TRBJ1-5
D gene: NA
clone size: NA

CDR3 DNA: TGTGCCAGCAGAACCGGGACAGGGGGCCGGGGAACTGAAGCTTTCTTT
CDR3 protein: CASRTGTGGRGTEAFF
V gene: TRBV5-4
J gene: TRBJ1-1
D gene: TRBD1
clone size: NA

CDR3 DNA: TGTGCCTGGAGTCGGGCAGGGGACTACGAGCAGTACTTC
CDR3 protein: CAWSRAGDYEQYF
V gene: TRBV30
J gene: TRBJ2-7
D gene: NA
clone size: once

CDR3 DNA: TGTGCCAGCAGTTCCTCTTTGGGGGGGTCCTACAATGAGCAGTTCTTC
CDR3 protein: CASSSSLGGSYNEQFF
V gene: TRBV6-5
J gene: TRBJ2-1
D gene: TRBD2
clone size: NA

CDR3 DNA: TGTGCCAGCACCCCAGGAGCCTACAATGAGCAGTTCTTC
CDR3 protein: CASTPGAYNEQFF
V gene: TRBV12-3/TRBV12-4
J gene: TRBJ2-1
D gene: NA
clone size: NA

CDR3 DNA: TGTGCCAGCAGCTTAACCGCCGGGACAACAAACTATGGCTACACCTTC
CDR3 protein: CASSLTAGTTNYGYTF
V gene: TRBV3-1/TRBV3-2
J gene: TRBJ1-2
D gene: NA
clone size: NA

CDR3 DNA: TGTGCCAGCAGCCGCGACAGGGATCAGCCCCAGCATTTT
CDR3 protein: CASSRDRDQPQHF
V gene: TRBV3-1/TRBV3-2
J gene: TRBJ1-5
D gene: TRBD1
clone size: NA

CDR3 DNA: TGCGCCAGCAGCCAAGATTTCGCGCAGACAGACTCTGGAAACACCATATATTTT
CDR3 protein: CASSQDFAQTDSGNTIYF
V gene: TRBV4-1
J gene: TRBJ1-3
D gene: NA
clone size: NA

CDR3 DNA: TGTGCCAGCAGCTTGGCAGGGGCCGGGTGGGCTTTCTTT
CDR3 protein: CASSLAGAGWAFF
V gene: TRBV5-4
J gene: TRBJ1-1
D gene: NA
clone size: NA

CDR3 DNA: TGTGCCAGCAGCCCAGTAGCGGGCTCCTCTTATGGCTACACCTTC
CDR3 protein: CASSPVAGSSYGYTF
V gene: TRBV7-2
J gene: TRBJ1-2
D gene: NA
clone size: once

CDR3 DNA: TGTGCCACTACCGGACTAGCGGGGGCTCATGAGCAGTTCTTC
CDR3 protein: CATTGLAGAHEQFF
V gene: TRBV19
J gene: TRBJ2-1
D gene: TRBD2
clone size: NA

CDR3 DNA: TGTGCCAGCTCATCCGACAGGGACACTGAAGCTTTCTTT
CDR3 protein: CASSSDRDTEAFF
V gene: TRBV18
J gene: TRBJ1-1
D gene: TRBD1
clone size: NA

CDR3 DNA: TGTGCCAGCAGTTGGGGACTAGCGGGGGGCACAGATACGCAGTATTTT
CDR3 protein: CASSWGLAGGTDTQYF
V gene: TRBV6-5
J gene: TRBJ2-3
D gene: TRBD2
clone size: NA

CDR3 DNA: TGTGCCAGCAGTCAGATGACAGTCGTAGGGGAGACCCAGTACTTC
CDR3 protein: CASSQMTVVGETQYF
V gene: TRBV6-5
J gene: TRBJ2-5
D gene: NA
clone size: NA

CDR3 DNA: TGTGCCAGCAGCTCGGGACGCATGAATGAGCAGTTCTTC
CDR3 protein: CASSSGRMNEQFF
V gene: TRBV7-3
J gene: TRBJ2-1
D gene: NA
clone size: NA

CDR3 DNA: TGTGCCAGCAGCTTATTGGTAGGGTCCTACTCTGGAAACACCATATATTTT
CDR3 protein: CASSLLVGSYSGNTIYF
V gene: TRBV7-6
J gene: TRBJ1-3
D gene: NA
clone size: once

CDR3 DNA: TGTGCCAGCAGCCAAGAGGGACTAGCGGGTGACTACGAGCAGTACTTC
CDR3 protein: CASSQEGLAGDYEQYF
V gene: TRBV4-2
J gene: TRBJ2-7
D gene: TRBD2
clone size: few

CDR3 DNA: TGTGCCACCAGTGAAGGCGGACGTAGGTACGAGCAGTACTTC
CDR3 protein: CATSEGGRRYEQYF
V gene: TRBV24-1
J gene: TRBJ2-7
D gene: NA
clone size: few

CDR3 DNA: TGTGCCAGCAGGACAGGGGAAAATGGCTACACCTTC
CDR3 protein: CASRTGENGYTF
V gene: TRBV28
J gene: TRBJ1-2
D gene: TRBD1
clone size: NA

CDR3 DNA: TGTGCCAGTAGTATTAGAAGGGATACTGAAGCTTTCTTT
CDR3 protein: CASSIRRDTEAFF
V gene: TRBV19
J gene: TRBJ1-1
D gene: NA
clone size: once

CDR3 DNA: TGTGCCAGCATATCCGCAGGGCGATCACCCCTCCACTTT
CDR3 protein: CASISAGRSPLHF
V gene: TRBV12-3/TRBV12-4
J gene: TRBJ1-6
D gene: NA
clone size: NA